The clone carrying this T cell receptor beta chain was seen only a few times. Its antigen is currently unknown. The data derive from a study of T cells after yellow fever vaccination. Study context: Researchers used SMART-Seq v4 Ultra Low Input to prepare fractions that had low cell numbers. The study's findings and limits: Post-booster repertoires contained most primary-vaccination clones again (roughly 96% CD4, about 88% CD8). Weaker overall was a secondary response that nonetheless peaked faster, on day 5 versus 15.

The V gene lost 5 bases and the J gene lost 3 bases, with 10 bases spanning the gap. The CDR3 totals 13 residues. Germline loops: CDR1 LGHNA, CDR2 YSLEER. 5'RACE template switching generated TCR cDNA, adding a universal primer site and UMIs. MiXCR, run by TCRdb on the 5' RACE reads, gives a single entry per CDR3 protein. The data show hundreds of thousands of distinct CDR3 sequences, roughly 10% seen once. This specimen was PBMCs, taken on the day of the first yellow fever vaccination. The chain recombines TRBV4-3 with TRBJ2-5; D unresolved. The sequence was obtained from a man aged 18 to 29 who received the YFV17D yellow fever vaccine. CDR3 sequence: CASSERYKETQYF. In nucleotides, the CDR3 is TGCGCCAGCAGCGAGAGATATAAAGAGACCCAGTACTTC.